A selection of T cell receptor beta chains follows, all from one sample in a study of blood T cell repertoires in COVID-19. This table comes from immunoSEQ multiplex PCR, and its TCRdb copy is limited to in-frame clones, with some not included. The sample consists of approximately 40,000 clones, approximately 90% of them appearing once. The specimen was peripheral blood. The receptors shown here come from a man in his forties with COVID-19, enrolled during active disease. CDR3s include the opening cysteine and the closing phenylalanine or tryptophan.

V gene: TRBV14; J gene: TRBJ2-2; CDR3 protein: CASSRTEDYTGELFF
V gene: TRBV12-3/TRBV12-4; J gene: TRBJ2-5; CDR3 protein: CASSRGTEETQYF
V gene: TRBV6-5; J gene: TRBJ2-6; CDR3 protein: CASSRQISGANVLTF
V gene: TRBV6-1; J gene: TRBJ2-1; CDR3 protein: CASSEGTGRFYNEQFF
V gene: TRBV12-3/TRBV12-4; J gene: TRBJ1-2; CDR3 protein: CASSSLYGYTF
V gene: TRBV7-6; J gene: TRBJ2-3; CDR3 protein: CASSPQPPRGGQGSHTQYF
V gene: TRBV6-5; J gene: TRBJ1-1; CDR3 protein: CASSYSQGARTEAFF
V gene: TRBV2; J gene: TRBJ2-3; CDR3 protein: CASADRGYTDTQYF
V gene: TRBV27; J gene: TRBJ2-3; CDR3 protein: CASSSASGRADTQYF
V gene: TRBV7-6; J gene: TRBJ2-1; CDR3 protein: CASSSPSGSSYNEQFF
V gene: TRBV6-1; J gene: TRBJ2-1; CDR3 protein: CASSERGGEQFF
V gene: TRBV7-8; J gene: TRBJ2-7; CDR3 protein: CASSPSGGSSYEQYF
V gene: TRBV3-1/TRBV3-2; J gene: TRBJ2-5; CDR3 protein: CASSRTSGRQETQYF
V gene: TRBV11-3; J gene: TRBJ1-1; CDR3 protein: CASSLVGGPNTEAFF
V gene: TRBV4-2; J gene: TRBJ2-7; CDR3 protein: CASSDPLGAVHPEQYF
V gene: TRBV4-2; J gene: TRBJ2-3; CDR3 protein: CASSQVSGGGNTQYF